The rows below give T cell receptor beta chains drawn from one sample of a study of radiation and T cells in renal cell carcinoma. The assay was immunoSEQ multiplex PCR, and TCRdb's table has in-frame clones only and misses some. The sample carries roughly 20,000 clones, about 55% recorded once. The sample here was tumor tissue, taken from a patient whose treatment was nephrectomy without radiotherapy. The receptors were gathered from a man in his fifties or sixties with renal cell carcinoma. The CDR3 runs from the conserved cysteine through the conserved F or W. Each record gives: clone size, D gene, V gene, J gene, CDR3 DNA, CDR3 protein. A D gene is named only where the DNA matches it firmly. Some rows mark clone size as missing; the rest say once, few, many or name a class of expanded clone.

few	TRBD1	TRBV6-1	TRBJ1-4	TGTGCCAGCAGGAGGACAGGGCCAGAGGAAAAACTGTTTTTT	CASRRTGPEEKLFF
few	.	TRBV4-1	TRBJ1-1	TGCGCCAGCAGCCTAGACAGAGACACTGAAGCTTTCTTT	CASSLDRDTEAFF
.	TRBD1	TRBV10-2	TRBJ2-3	TGCGCCAGCAGTGGGGCAGGGGGCGCAGATACGGGGTATTTT	CASSGAGGADTGYF
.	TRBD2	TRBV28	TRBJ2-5	TGTGCCAGCAGTTTTCGGCATTCCGGGGGGATCCAGTACTTC	CASSFRHSGGIQYF
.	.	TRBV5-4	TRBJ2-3	TGTGCCAGCAGCTTAGATATACCCCCGAATACGCAGTATTTT	CASSLDIPPNTQYF
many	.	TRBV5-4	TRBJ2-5	TGTGCCAGCAGCTTGGCCTCCTCTAGGAGCGCGGAGACCCAGTACTTC	CASSLASSRSAETQYF
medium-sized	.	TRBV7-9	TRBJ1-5	TGTGCCAGCAGCTCCCCCGGTGGTCCCAATCAGCCCCAGCATTTT	CASSSPGGPNQPQHF
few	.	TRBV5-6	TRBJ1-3	TGTGCCAGCAGGAGGAACCACCGAAACACCATATATTTT	CASRRNHRNTIYF
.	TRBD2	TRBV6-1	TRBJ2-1	TGTGCCAGCAATCTCGGGGGGGCCGGAAAGGATGAGCAGTTCTTC	CASNLGGAGKDEQFF
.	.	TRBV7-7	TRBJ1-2	TGTGCCAGCAGCCAAGCCGCGATAGGGGACTATGGCTACACCTTC	CASSQAAIGDYGYTF
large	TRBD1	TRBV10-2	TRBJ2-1	TGCGCCAGCACTCTGACAGGGGTCCATGAGCAGTTCTTC	CASTLTGVHEQFF
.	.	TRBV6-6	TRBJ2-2	TGTGCCACCACCCACGGGGCGGATAACACCGGGGAGCTGTTTTTT	CATTHGADNTGELFF
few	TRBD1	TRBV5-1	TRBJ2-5	TGCGCCAGCAGACGACAGGGACAAGAGACCCAGTACTTC	CASRRQGQETQYF
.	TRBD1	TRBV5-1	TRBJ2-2	TGCGCCAGCATCCTCGGGACAGCGAACACCGGGGAGCTGTTTTTT	CASILGTANTGELFF
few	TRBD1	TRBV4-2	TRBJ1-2	TGTGCCAGCAGCCAATCCGGGACAGAGGACTATGGCTACACCTTC	CASSQSGTEDYGYTF
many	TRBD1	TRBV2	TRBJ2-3	TGTGCCAGCAGGACAGGGTCGTGGACAGATACGCAGTATTTT	CASRTGSWTDTQYF
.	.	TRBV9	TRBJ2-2	TGTGCCAGCAGCGACGGACGGGGTCTGGGAGCCGGGGAGCTGTTTTTT	CASSDGRGLGAGELFF
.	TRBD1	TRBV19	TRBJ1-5	TGTGCCAGCGGCGACAGGGCCAATCAGCCCCAGCATTTT	CASGDRANQPQHF
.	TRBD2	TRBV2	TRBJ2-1	TGTGCCAGCAGCTCTGGATCAGCGGGGCGAAACAATGAGCAGTTCTTC	CASSSGSAGRNNEQFF
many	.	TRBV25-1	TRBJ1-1	TGTGCCAGCAGTGAATTGGGTGGCACTGAAGCTTTCTTT	CASSELGGTEAFF
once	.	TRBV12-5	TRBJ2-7	TGTGCTAGTGGTTTGAGGGTGTCCGAGCAGTACTTC	CASGLRVSEQYF
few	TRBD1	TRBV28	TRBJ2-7	TGTGCCAGCAGCTACTCCTACGGGACAGGCCTTCTATTC	CASSYSYGTGLLF
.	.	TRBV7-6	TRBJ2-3	TGTGCCAGCAGCTTAGAAATGACTACTAGCATCGATACGCAGTATTTT	CASSLEMTTSIDTQYF
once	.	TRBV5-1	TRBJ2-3	TGCGCCAGCAGCCATCCAGGAGATACGCAGTATTTT	CASSHPGDTQYF
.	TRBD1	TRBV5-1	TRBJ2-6	TGCGCCAGCAGCTTTATTCAGGGGGCAGATTCTGGGGCCAACGTCCTGACTTTC	CASSFIQGADSGANVLTF
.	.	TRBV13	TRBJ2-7	TGTGCCAGCAGGTCCCGATTCGGGCTTCGTCCCTACGAGCAGTACTTC	CASRSRFGLRPYEQYF
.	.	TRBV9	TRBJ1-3	TGTGCCAGCACAGGGAATTCTGGAAACACCATATATTTT	CASTGNSGNTIYF
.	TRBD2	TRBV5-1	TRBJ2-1	TGCGCCAGCAGTCTGACTAGCGATGGCTCCTACAATGAGCAGTTCTTC	CASSLTSDGSYNEQFF
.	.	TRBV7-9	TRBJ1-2	TGTGCCAGCAGCCCCAACAGTCTCTCTAACTATGGCTACACCTTC	CASSPNSLSNYGYTF
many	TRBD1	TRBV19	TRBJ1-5	TGTGCCAGTAGTATGCCCCTCAGGGGGCGGGGTCAGCCCCAGCATTTT	CASSMPLRGRGQPQHF
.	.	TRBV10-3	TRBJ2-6	TGTGCCATAGAAGGTGGTGGGGCCAACGTCCTGACTTTC	CAIEGGGANVLTF
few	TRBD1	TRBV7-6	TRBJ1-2	TGTGCCAGCAGCTTAAAACCGGACAGGGAAGGGGACTACACCTTC	CASSLKPDREGDYTF